This TCR beta chain was identified during a study of cytomegalovirus exposure and HLA in healthy donors. Study in general: There were 90 million to 130 million unique TCR beta sequences, drawn from about 190 million T cells, in an earlier analysis. Broader study findings: In vitro, a few CMV-associated chains proved specific for CMV antigens. Sequence variants that were highly shared formed a cluster that was likely a sequencing artifact.

A note on this clone: Its antigen is not identified.

Vbeta (60) and Jbeta (13) primers were used in the PCR. Using immunoSEQ multiplex PCR, the repertoire was profiled, and TCRdb retains in-frame clones only, with some absent. The repertoire holds about 110,000 clones, with around 80% as singletons. J gave up 3 bases and V 3 bases, and 4 bases lay outside the gene matches. Germline V gene sequence: CDR1 SGHDT, CDR2 YYEEEE. The CDR3 runs 15 residues. This receptor was identified in a male donor in good health and CMV-seronegative. The sequenced sample consisted of PBMCs. This chain joins TRBV5-6 and TRBJ2-5, with TRBD1 identical over 11 bases. CDR3 sequence (DNA): TGTGCCAGCAGCTGGGGACAGGGGGTGGAAGAGACCCAGTACTTC. Its translation: CASSWGQGVEETQYF.